One sample yielded the 26 T cell receptor beta chains listed below, sequenced in a study of blood T cell repertoires in COVID-19. Sequenced by immunoSEQ multiplex PCR; TCRdb stores in-frame clones only, minus some. The table has about 140,000 clones, under 90% seen once. The specimen was PBMCs or T cells enriched from blood (not recorded which). Source of these receptors: a woman aged 18-35 years who had been exposed to COVID-19.

The chain carries TRBV28 and TRBJ1-3; D unclear. V lost 6 bases, J lost 0 bases, and 21 bases lay in between. Germline loops: CDR1 MDHEN, CDR2 SYDVKM. The CDR3 consists of 18 residues. The DNA for the CDR3 is TGTGCCAGCAGCCTATATCATGGCAGGCTAATCTCTGGAAACACCATATATTTT. This sequence encodes CASSLYHGRLISGNTIYF. Supplemented by reference TRBV28 and TRBJ1-3, the full variable domain reads DVKVTQSSRYLVKRTGEKVFLECVQDMDHENMFWYRQDPGLGLRLIYFSYDVKMKEKGDIPEGYSVSREKKERFSLILESASTNQTSMYLCASSLYHGRLISGNTIYFGEGSWLTVV.

The V and J genes are TRBV5-6 and TRBJ1-1; no reliable D call. From germline, CDR1 is SGHDT and CDR2 YYEEEE. This CDR3 is 17 amino acids long. The V and J ends lost 3 bases and 0 bases respectively, with 18 bases between them. The CDR3 DNA is TGTGCCAGCAGCTCGAAAAGTCAGACAATCATGAACACTGAAGCTTTCTTT. Residues: CASSSKSQTIMNTEAFF.

The rearrangement uses TRBV7-9 and TRBJ2-2, with a tentative D call TRBD2 (6 bases). The V gene's germline CDR1 is SEHNR and CDR2 FQNEAQ (reference sequence). The CDR3 is made up of 15 amino acids. Deletions cut 4 bases from V and 6 bases from J, with 15 bases between. The CDR3 nucleotides read TGTGCCAGCAGCTCCAGTTTTGGAGGGGCCGGGGAGCTGTTTTTT. Protein product: CASSSSFGGAGELFF.

This chain connects TRBV19 to TRBJ2-1; 7 nucleotides line up with TRBD2. Germline values: CDR1 LNHDA, CDR2 SQIVND (reference sequence). V shed 6 bases and J 7 bases; nucleotides not matched to a gene: 15. This CDR3 comprises 16 residues. CDR3 sequence reads: CASSRSYWEGGNEQFF. In DNA form, the CDR3 reads TGTGCCAGTAGCCGATCTTACTGGGAGGGAGGAAATGAGCAGTTCTTC.

V gene TRBV14 combines with J gene TRBJ1-1, with a possible D match to TRBD1 (6 bases). Per germline, CDR1 SGHDN and CDR2 FVKESK. The CDR3 spans 19 residues. Trimming removed 3 bases from V and 0 bases from J, with 23 bases in between. CDR3 sequence: CASSHWSLSGQDMNTEAFF. DNA for the CDR3: TGTGCCAGCAGCCACTGGTCACTTTCGGGACAAGACATGAACACTGAAGCTTTCTTT.

The chain uses TRBV10-3 and TRBJ1-1; D may be TRBD1 (6 bases). V lost 0 bases and J lost 0, with 14 bases in between. This CDR3 contains 17 residues. Germline assignment: CDR1 ENHRY and CDR2 SYGVKD. DNA of the CDR3: TGTGCCATCAGTGAGTCCCCCCCGACAGGTATGAACACTGAAGCTTTCTTT. It specifies CAISESPPTGMNTEAFF.

The genes are TRBV20-1 and TRBJ2-7, with D possibly TRBD2 on 5 matching bases. The germline V and J ends were trimmed by 5 bases and 7 bases, with 9 bases remaining between them. CDR3 length: 10 amino acids. Germline assignment: CDR1 DFQATT and CDR2 SNEGSKA (reference sequence). CDR3 in DNA: TGCAGTGCTTCAACGGGGGAGCAGTACTTC. This encodes CSASTGEQYF.

This clone occurred once. The chain couples TRBV18 to TRBJ2-2, with D possibly being TRBD2 (5 bases). Germline loops: CDR1 KGHSH, CDR2 LQKENI. This CDR3 has 17 amino acids. Trimming shortened V by 0 bases and J by 2 bases, and 13 bases separated the two germline ends. The CDR3 is CASSPPIGEPNTGELFF. CDR3 DNA sequence: TGTGCCAGCTCACCACCGATCGGGGAACCTAACACCGGGGAGCTGTTTTTT.

This clone was recorded only once. The chain couples TRBV4-1 to TRBJ2-7, with D tentatively TRBD1 (5 bases). Germline CDR1 reads MGHRA; CDR2 reads YSYEKL. Trimming stripped 2 bases from V and 2 bases from J, with 10 bases between. The CDR3 has 14 amino acids. The CDR3 DNA reads as TGCGCCAGCAGCCAAACGGGCAGGGCCTACGAGCAGTACTTC. Translation gives CASSQTGRAYEQYF.

The chain couples TRBV29-1 to TRBJ2-2; D unresolved. Germline V CDR1 and CDR2: SQVTM, ANQGSEA. V was shortened by 6 bases and J by 2 bases, with 4 bases between the two germline ends. The CDR3 spans 11 residues. Written as DNA, the CDR3 is TGCAGCGTATCAAACACCGGGGAGCTGTTTTTT. The encoded protein is CSVSNTGELFF.

CDR3 amino acids: CASSLITGGFTEAFF. As DNA, the CDR3 is TGTGCCAGCAGCTTGATAACAGGGGGTTTTACTGAAGCTTTCTTT. This chain joins TRBV5-4 and TRBJ1-1; 8 bases fit TRBD1. Germline CDR1 is SGHNT and CDR2 is YYREEE (reference sequence). CDR3 length: 15 amino acids. The junction had 7 bases not matched to a gene; V was cut back by 1 base and J by 5 bases.

This clone has only a few counts. This chain connects TRBV9 to TRBJ1-2; 8 nucleotides match TRBD1. The CDR3 loop spans 12 amino acids. J was trimmed by 6 bases and V by 3 bases; bases with no gene match: 1. CDR1 and CDR2 (germline): SGDLS, YYNGEE. This CDR3 reads CASSATGDGYTF. CDR3 nucleotides: TGTGCCAGCAGCGCGACAGGGGATGGCTACACCTTC.

In nucleotides, the CDR3 is TGTGCCAGTAGCCTACAGGGGGAGTCTTACAATGAGCAGTTCTTC. Translating gives CASSLQGESYNEQFF. The chain combines TRBV19 with TRBJ2-1; 8 nucleotides align to TRBD1. Per germline, CDR1 LNHDA and CDR2 SQIVND (reference sequence). Trimming at V came to 6 bases and at J to 4 bases, leaving 8 bases not matched to a gene. The CDR3 has 15 amino acids.

The V and J genes are TRBV11-3 and TRBJ1-5; possibly TRBD1 for D (5 bases). CDR3 size: 15 residues. The V gene's germline CDR1 is SGHNT and CDR2 YENEEA. Trimming took off 8 bases at V and 5 bases at J, with 19 bases between the two ends. The CDR3 reads CASRLGLGGHQPQHF. DNA for the CDR3: TGTGCCAGCCGTCTAGGGTTGGGGGGTCATCAGCCCCAGCATTTT.

The genes are TRBV5-1 and TRBJ1-5; 10 bases are shared with TRBD1. CDR3 size: 14 residues. Germline-derived CDR1 and CDR2 are SGHRS and YFSETQ. With V trimmed by 4 bases and J by 6 bases, 4 bases remained unmatched. CDR3: CASSPGQGGQPQHF. The DNA of the CDR3 is TGCGCCAGCAGCCCAGGACAGGGGGGTCAGCCCCAGCATTTT.

The chain is built from TRBV4-2 and TRBJ1-5; 10 bases match TRBD1. This CDR3 spans 16 amino acids. J gave up 2 bases and V 2 bases, and 3 bases lay outside the gene matches. CDR1 and CDR2 (germline): LGHNA, YNFKEQ. CDR3 region: CASSQRQGAGNQPQHF. Here the CDR3 DNA reads TGTGCCAGCAGCCAACGACAGGGGGCCGGCAATCAGCCCCAGCATTTT.

The chain joins TRBV9 to TRBJ1-1; 8 bases are a match to TRBD1. Germline-derived CDR1 and CDR2 are SGDLS and YYNGEE. Trimming cost V 3 bases and J 4 bases; bases outside gene matches: 11. The CDR3 extends over 16 amino acids. The CDR3: CASSARPGQGGTEAFF. The CDR3 region has the DNA TGTGCCAGCAGCGCGAGGCCAGGACAGGGTGGCACTGAAGCTTTCTTT.

The chain combines TRBV7-6 with TRBJ2-7, with 8 bases that match TRBD2. The germline V gene has CDR1 SGHVS and CDR2 FNYEAQ. The CDR3 spans 15 residues. Trimming removed 5 bases from V and 5 bases from J; junction bases left unmatched: 11. CDR3 protein: CASSDPPGRVDEQYF. The CDR3 region has the DNA TGTGCCAGCAGCGACCCCCCCGGGAGGGTCGACGAGCAGTACTTC.

The chain is built from TRBV7-9 and TRBJ2-5; TRBD1 aligns across 10 bases. Germline CDR1 reads SEHNR; CDR2 reads FQNEAQ (reference sequence). The V gene end was trimmed by 3 bases and the J gene end by 5 bases; junction bases not matched to a gene: 3. The CDR3 extends over 14 amino acids. The CDR3 sequence is CASSLTGGRETQYF. In nucleotides, the CDR3 is TGTGCCAGCAGCTTGACAGGGGGCCGGGAGACCCAGTACTTC.

This clone was seen a single time. The chain recombines TRBV6-5 with TRBJ1-5; no reliable D call. In germline, CDR1 is MNHEY, CDR2 SVGAGI. The CDR3 is 12 residues long. Trimming took 4 bases from V and 9 from J, leaving 10 bases between them. In DNA, the CDR3 is TGTGCCAGCAGTTCCCCGCGGCGGCCCCAGCATTTT. It encodes CASSSPRRPQHF.

This sequence joins TRBV28 and TRBJ1-1; D gene unclear. The CDR3 loop spans 17 amino acids. Trimming pared 7 bases from V and 0 bases from J, leaving 21 bases between. From germline, CDR1 is MDHEN and CDR2 SYDVKM. CDR3 sequence (DNA): TGTGCCAGCATTCCTCTGGAGCTTACTTTAATGAACACTGAAGCTTTCTTT. Translated: CASIPLELTLMNTEAFF.

This clone was picked up a small number of times. This chain links TRBV13 with TRBJ2-2; 7 bases match TRBD2. With 2 bases clipped from V and 0 bases from J, the junction kept 3 bases outside the gene matches. Germline-derived CDR1 and CDR2 are PRHDT and FYEKMQ (reference sequence). This CDR3 is built from 16 residues. As DNA, the CDR3 is TGTGCCAGCAGCTTATCCCTAGCGGCGAACACCGGGGAGCTGTTTTTT. This translates into CASSLSLAANTGELFF. Drawing the rest from reference TRBV13 and TRBJ2-2, the complete variable domain is AAGVIQSPRHLIKEKRETATLKCYPIPRHDTVYWYQQGPGQDPQFLISFYEKMQSDKGSIPDRFSAQQFSDYHSELNMSSLELGDSALYFCASSLSLAANTGELFFGEGSRLTVL.

V is TRBV3-1 (or the pseudogene TRBV3-2) and J is TRBJ2-1; no definite D call. Trimming shortened V by 4 bases and J by 6 bases, and 10 bases separated the two germline ends. The CDR3 length is 13 residues. Germline assignment: CDR1 LGHDT and CDR2 YNNKEL (reference sequence). The CDR3 region is CASSRGYGNEQFF. The CDR3 DNA sequence: TGTGCCAGCAGCCGAGGTTATGGCAATGAGCAGTTCTTC.

This clone appeared a few times. The chain recombines TRBV9 with TRBJ1-2; TRBD1 might be the D (5 bases). This CDR3 spans 12 amino acids. Trimming took 9 bases from V and 7 from J, leaving 16 bases between them. Germline loops: CDR1 SGDLS, CDR2 YYNGEE. CDR3 loop: CATSDSSGGYTF. The CDR3 DNA reads TGTGCCACGAGCGACAGTAGTGGTGGCTACACCTTC.

The chain has TRBV5-1 and TRBJ2-1, with D perhaps TRBD2 (6 bases). The CDR3 is 15 residues long. Germline V CDR1 and CDR2: SGHRS, YFSETQ. V lost 0 bases, J lost 6 bases, and 13 bases lay in between. The CDR3 nucleotides read TGCGCCAGCAGCTTGGAAGGAGGGGAGTTCAATGAGCAGTTCTTC. Its translation: CASSLEGGEFNEQFF.

There are a few counts of this clone. The chain's CDR3 is CASSQDIGVLYNEQFF. The CDR3, as DNA: TGTGCCAGCAGCCAAGATATCGGGGTACTCTACAATGAGCAGTTCTTC. The chain is built from TRBV3-1 (or the pseudogene TRBV3-2) and TRBJ2-1; TRBD2 is a possible D gene (5 bases). V shed 0 bases and J shed 3 bases, with 12 bases lying between them. The CDR3 contains 16 residues. CDR1 and CDR2 from the germline V gene are LGHDT and YNNKEL (reference sequence).